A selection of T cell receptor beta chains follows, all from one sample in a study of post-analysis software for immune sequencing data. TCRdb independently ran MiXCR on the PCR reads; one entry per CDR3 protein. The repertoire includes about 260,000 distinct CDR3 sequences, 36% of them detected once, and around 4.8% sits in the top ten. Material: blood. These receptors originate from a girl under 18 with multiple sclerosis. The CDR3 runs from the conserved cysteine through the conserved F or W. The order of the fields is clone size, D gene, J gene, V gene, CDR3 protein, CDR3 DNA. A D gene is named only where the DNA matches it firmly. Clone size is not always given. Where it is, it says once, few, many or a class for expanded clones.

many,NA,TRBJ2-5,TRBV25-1,CASTSGPPGQKQETQYF,TGTGCCAGCACTTCGGGTCCTCCGGGCCAAAAGCAGGAGACCCAGTACTTC
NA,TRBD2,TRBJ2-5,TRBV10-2,CAGCTSGSPPSVSQYF,TGCGCCGGATGTACTAGCGGCAGCCCTCCCTCCGTCAGCCAGTACTTC
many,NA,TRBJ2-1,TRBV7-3,CASSLIFAEGEQFF,TGTGCCAGCAGCTTAATATTCGCAGAGGGTGAGCAGTTCTTC
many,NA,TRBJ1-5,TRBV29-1,CSALPRDSNQPQHF,TGCAGCGCTTTGCCCCGGGACAGCAATCAGCCCCAGCATTTT
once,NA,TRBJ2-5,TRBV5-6,CASSLGPEPTTETQYF,TGTGCCAGCAGCTTGGGACCGGAACCGACCACGGAGACCCAGTACTTC
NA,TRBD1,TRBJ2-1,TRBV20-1,CSARGDRGISEQFF,TGCAGTGCTAGGGGAGACAGGGGGATAAGTGAGCAGTTCTTC
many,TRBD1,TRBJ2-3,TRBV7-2,CASSYRDSYTDTQYF,TGTGCCAGCAGCTACCGGGACAGTTACACAGATACGCAGTATTTT
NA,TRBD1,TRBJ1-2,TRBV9,CASSAGGGQGADYGYTF,TGTGCCAGCAGCGCAGGCGGGGGACAGGGGGCCGACTATGGCTACACCTTC
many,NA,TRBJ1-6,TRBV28,CASSSIYSVPLGSPLHF,TGTGCCAGCAGTTCAATTTACAGTGTTCCTTTGGGCTCACCCCTCCACTTT
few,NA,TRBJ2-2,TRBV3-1,CASSQGGELFF,TGTGCCAGCAGCCAAGGCGGGGAGCTGTTTTTT
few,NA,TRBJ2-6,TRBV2,CASRYRAGANVLTF,TGTGCCAGCAGATACAGGGCTGGGGCCAACGTCCTGACTTTC
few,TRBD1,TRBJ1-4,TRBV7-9,CASSLGQYNEKLFF,TGTGCCAGCAGCCTGGGACAGTATAATGAAAAACTGTTTTTT
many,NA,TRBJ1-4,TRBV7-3,CASSPQGSANEKLFF,TGTGCCAGCAGCCCGCAGGGGTCCGCTAATGAAAAACTGTTTTTT
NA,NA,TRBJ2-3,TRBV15,CATSRDGRAWTDTQYF,TGTGCCACCAGCAGAGACGGCAGGGCTTGGACAGATACGCAGTATTTT
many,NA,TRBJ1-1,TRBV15,CATSKNRGGTEAFF,TGTGCCACCAGCAAAAACCGCGGGGGGACTGAAGCTTTCTTT
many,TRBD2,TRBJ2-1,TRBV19,CASSKGLGVGEQFF,TGTGCCAGTAGTAAGGGACTAGGAGTTGGTGAGCAGTTCTTC
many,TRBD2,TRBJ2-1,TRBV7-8,CASSFLSGGLYNEQFF,TGTGCCAGCAGCTTTCTTAGCGGGGGCTTATACAATGAGCAGTTCTTC
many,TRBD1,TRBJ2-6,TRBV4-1,CASSQATGVGANVLTF,TGCGCCAGCAGCCAAGCGACAGGGGTTGGGGCCAACGTCCTGACTTTC
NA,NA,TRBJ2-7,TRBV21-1,CASSRSGTASYEQYF,TGTGCCAGCAGCAGATCCGGGACAGCCTCCTACGAGCAGTACTTC
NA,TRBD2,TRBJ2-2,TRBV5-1,CASSLGTSGRKNTGELFF,TGCGCCAGCAGCCTTGGGACTAGCGGGAGGAAGAACACCGGGGAGCTGTTTTTT
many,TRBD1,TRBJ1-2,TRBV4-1,CASSQDPPGTGTSGYTF,TGCGCCAGCAGCCAAGATCCTCCCGGGACAGGGACGAGTGGCTACACCTTC
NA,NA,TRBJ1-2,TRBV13,CASSLRGYGYGYTF,TGTGCCAGCAGCTTGAGGGGGTACGGCTATGGCTACACCTTC
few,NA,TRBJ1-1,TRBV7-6,CASSLGRDAFF,TGTGCCAGCAGCTTAGGCAGGGACGCTTTCTTT
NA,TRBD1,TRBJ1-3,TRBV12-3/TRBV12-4,CASRGTGPDSFSGNTIYF,TGTGCCAGCAGGGGGACAGGGCCAGATAGTTTCTCTGGAAACACCATATATTTT
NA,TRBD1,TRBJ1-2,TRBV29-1,CSVAGTGSYGYTF,TGCAGCGTTGCCGGGACAGGGTCCTATGGCTACACCTTC
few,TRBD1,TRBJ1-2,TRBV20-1,CSAIPGAGGINYGYTF,TGCAGTGCTATACCCGGGGCAGGGGGAATTAACTATGGCTACACCTTC
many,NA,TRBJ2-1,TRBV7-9,CASSLDGPNEQFF,TGTGCCAGCAGCTTAGACGGGCCCAATGAGCAGTTCTTC
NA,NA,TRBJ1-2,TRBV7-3,CASRILGGAGYGYTF,TGTGCCAGCAGGATCCTAGGCGGGGCAGGGTATGGCTACACCTTC
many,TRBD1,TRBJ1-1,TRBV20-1,CSARNGQGANEAFF,TGCAGTGCTAGAAACGGACAGGGGGCTAATGAAGCTTTCTTT
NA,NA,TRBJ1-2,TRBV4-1,CASGQGSLDIYGYTF,TGCGCCAGCGGCCAAGGCTCCCTGGACATCTATGGCTACACCTTC
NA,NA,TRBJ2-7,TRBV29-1,CSVLGEESYEQYF,TGCAGCGTTCTCGGGGAAGAATCCTACGAGCAGTACTTC
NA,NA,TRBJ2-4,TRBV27,CASSFAGGSEQYF,TGTGCCAGCAGTTTCGCAGGTGGGTCGGAGCAGTACTTC
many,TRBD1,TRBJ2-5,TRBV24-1,CATSDRRQGPLPETQYF,TGTGCCACCAGTGACCGCCGACAGGGGCCTTTACCAGAGACCCAGTACTTC
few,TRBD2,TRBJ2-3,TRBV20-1,CSARWQRGGPDTQYF,TGCAGTGCTAGATGGCAGCGGGGGGGCCCAGATACGCAGTATTTT
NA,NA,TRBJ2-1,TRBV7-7,CASSLATRDGEQFF,TGTGCTAGCAGCTTAGCGACCCGGGATGGTGAGCAGTTCTTC
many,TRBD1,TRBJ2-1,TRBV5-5,CASTSPLGTGGRDEQFF,TGTGCCAGCACTTCGCCGTTAGGGACAGGGGGCAGGGATGAGCAGTTCTTC
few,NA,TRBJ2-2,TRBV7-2,CASSLDEGWGGELFF,TGTGCCAGCAGCTTAGATGAAGGGTGGGGCGGGGAGCTGTTTTTT
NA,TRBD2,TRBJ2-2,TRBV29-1,CSVESREGRAGELFF,TGCAGCGTTGAAAGCCGGGAGGGCCGCGCCGGGGAGCTGTTTTTT
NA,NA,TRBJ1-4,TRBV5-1,CASSSASGGDEKLFF,TGCGCCAGCAGCTCCGCGTCGGGGGGGGATGAAAAACTGTTTTTT
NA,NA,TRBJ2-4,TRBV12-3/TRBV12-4,CASSFLDTDIQYF,TGTGCCAGCAGTTTTTTGGACACGGACATTCAGTACTTC
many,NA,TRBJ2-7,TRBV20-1,CSAAGFGGRRYEQYF,TGCAGTGCCGCCGGATTTGGCGGGCGACGCTACGAGCAGTACTTC
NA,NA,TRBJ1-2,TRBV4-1,CASSPRSQVVGYGYTF,TGCGCCAGCAGCCCCCGGTCCCAGGTCGTCGGCTATGGCTACACCTTC
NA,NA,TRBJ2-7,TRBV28,CASSLSPQSLFYEQYF,TGTGCCAGCAGTTTAAGTCCTCAATCTCTTTTCTACGAGCAGTACTTC
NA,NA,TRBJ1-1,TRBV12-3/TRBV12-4,CASPPPQGYYLGNTEAFF,TGTGCCAGCCCCCCCCCGCAGGGATACTATCTCGGGAACACTGAAGCTTTCTTT
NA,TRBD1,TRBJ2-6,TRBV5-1,CASSRSGSGTGTSGANVLTF,TGCGCCAGCAGCCGGAGCGGGTCGGGGACAGGGACCTCTGGGGCCAACGTCCTGACTTTC
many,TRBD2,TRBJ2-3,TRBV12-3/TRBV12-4,CASSALAGGADTQYF,TGTGCCAGCAGCGCCCTGGCGGGGGGCGCAGATACGCAGTATTTT
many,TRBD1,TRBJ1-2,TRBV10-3,CAINSGQGINDGYTF,TGTGCCATCAATTCGGGACAGGGGATCAACGATGGCTACACCTTC
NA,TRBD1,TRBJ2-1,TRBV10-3,CAISDTGQGRDEQFF,TGTGCCATCAGTGATACGGGACAGGGGAGAGATGAGCAGTTCTTC
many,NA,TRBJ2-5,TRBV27,CASRTYLGHQETQYF,TGTGCCAGCAGAACGTATTTGGGGCACCAAGAGACCCAGTACTTC
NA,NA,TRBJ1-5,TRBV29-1,CSARVADVNQPQHF,TGCAGCGCCCGAGTGGCGGACGTAAATCAGCCCCAGCATTTT
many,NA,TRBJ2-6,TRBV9,CASSGHSGANVLTF,TGTGCCAGCAGCGGACATTCTGGGGCCAACGTCCTGACTTTC
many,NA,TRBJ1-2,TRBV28,CASNQQGANYGYTF,TGTGCCAGCAACCAACAGGGCGCTAACTATGGCTACACCTTC
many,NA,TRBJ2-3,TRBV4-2,CASSQDSHTQYF,TGTGCCAGCAGCCAAGATTCACATACGCAGTATTTT